The 18 T cell receptor beta chains below were found in one sample sequenced in a study of blood T cell repertoires in COVID-19. Using immunoSEQ multiplex PCR, the repertoire was profiled, and TCRdb retains in-frame clones only, with some absent. This repertoire shows approximately 400,000 clones, about 88% found once; its top ten account for roughly 1.2%. The specimen was PBMCs or T cells enriched from blood (not recorded which). Receptors originate from a woman younger than 30 who had recovered from COVID-19.

The V and J genes are TRBV2 and TRBJ1-1; 9 bases line up with TRBD1. The CDR3 runs 13 residues. V was pared by 7 bases and J by 4 bases, with 4 bases of the junction left unmatched. Germline CDR1 and CDR2: SNHLY and FYNNEI. CDR3 region: CASTRDRATEAFF. The CDR3 DNA follows: TGTGCCAGCACCAGGGACAGGGCCACTGAAGCTTTCTTT.

The table lists this clone with a count of one. V is TRBV18 and J is TRBJ2-7; D is perhaps TRBD1 (6 bases). Trimming removed 3 bases from V and 6 bases from J, with 15 bases in between. Per the germline V gene, CDR1 is KGHSH and CDR2 is LQKENI. This CDR3 contains 14 residues. The CDR3: CASSPLVQGSEQYF. The CDR3, as DNA: TGTGCCAGCTCACCGCTCGTACAGGGTTCCGAGCAGTACTTC. The whole variable domain, remainder taken from reference TRBV18 and TRBJ2-7, is NAGVMQNPRHLVRRRGQEARLRCSPMKGHSHVYWYRQLPEEGLKFMVYLQKENIIDESGMPKERFSAEFPKEGPSILRIQQVVRGDSAAYFCASSPLVQGSEQYFGPGTRLTVT.

This chain's CDR3 is CASSTTLAGSQETQYF. Here the CDR3 DNA reads TGTGCCAGCAGTACTACTCTAGCGGGGTCCCAAGAGACCCAGTACTTC. The rearrangement joins TRBV2 to TRBJ2-5; 9 bases are a match to TRBD2. Germline V gene lookup returns CDR1 SNHLY and CDR2 FYNNEI. With 5 bases clipped from V and 1 base from J, the junction kept 8 bases outside the gene matches. There are 16 residues in the CDR3.

The CDR3 nucleotides are TGTGCCAGCAGCCCCGGGACAGGGGCCTCCTACGAGCAGTACTTC. This encodes CASSPGTGASYEQYF. This sequence joins TRBV7-6 and TRBJ2-7, with TRBD1 matching 10 bases. Trimming took 5 bases from V and 0 from J; bases not matched to a gene: 4. The CDR3 has 15 amino acids. The germline V gene has CDR1 SGHVS and CDR2 FNYEAQ.

In the case of this clone: The sample carries other DNA sequences with the same CDR3. J is TRBJ2-1 and V is TRBV5-1, with 8 positions matching TRBD1. This CDR3 spans 15 amino acids. CDR1 is SGHRS and CDR2 is YFSETQ in the germline V gene. After removal of 3 bases from V and 0 bases from J, the junction contained 2 bases not matched to a gene. The chain's CDR3 is CASSSGQGSYNEQFF. The CDR3 region has the DNA TGCGCCAGCAGCTCCGGACAGGGCTCCTACAATGAGCAGTTCTTC.

The CDR3 protein is CASSKDSIYEQYF. The CDR3, as DNA: TGTGCCAGCAGCAAAGACAGTATCTACGAGCAGTACTTC. This chain links TRBV7-9 with TRBJ2-7; tentative D call: TRBD1 (5 bases). V lost 5 bases, J lost 3 bases, and 11 bases lay in between. The CDR3 sequence is 13 residues long. Germline CDR1 reads SEHNR; CDR2 reads FQNEAQ (reference sequence). The whole variable domain, filled in from reference TRBV7-9 and TRBJ2-7, reads DTGVSQNPRHKITKRGQNVTFRCDPISEHNRLYWYRQTLGQGPEFLTYFQNEAQLEKSRLLSDRFSAERPKGSFSTLEIQRTEQGDSAMYLCASSKDSIYEQYFGPGTRLTVT.

The CDR3 DNA sequence: TGTGCCACCAGCAGAGATCGGGGACAGGGAGGAAACACCATATATTTT. It is translated as CATSRDRGQGGNTIYF. This chain links TRBV15 with TRBJ1-3; 9 bases fit TRBD1. Germline V lookup: CDR1 LNHNV, CDR2 YYDKDF (reference sequence). CDR3 length: 16 residues. V shed 0 bases and J 4 bases; nucleotides not matched to a gene: 4. Together with reference TRBV15 and TRBJ1-3, the CDR3 gives the full variable domain: DAMVIQNPRYQVTQFGKPVTLSCSQTLNHNVMYWYQQKSSQAPKLLFHYYDKDFNNEADTPDNFQSRRPNTSFCFLDIRSPGLGDTAMYLCATSRDRGQGGNTIYFGEGSWLTVV.

This clone showed up just a few times. The chain links TRBV23-1 to TRBJ1-6; D ambiguous. TRBV23-1 is an ORF; its function is uncertain. This CDR3 region has 16 residues. V lost 3 bases and J 7 bases, leaving 16 bases between the germline ends. CDR3 protein: CASSQTLRSGNSPLHF. For the CDR3, the DNA is TGCGCCAGCAGTCAGACTCTCCGGTCGGGAAATTCACCCCTCCACTTT.

The chain is built from TRBV27 and TRBJ1-5; D is undetermined. CDR3 length: 14 residues. The V end lost 2 bases, the J end lost 0 bases, and 5 bases lay between the germline ends. Per the germline V gene, CDR1 is MNHEY and CDR2 is SMNVEV (reference sequence). Here the CDR3 reads CASSLEPSNQPQHF. The CDR3 DNA sequence: TGTGCCAGCAGTTTAGAGCCTAGCAATCAGCCCCAGCATTTT.

Ten or more counts support this clone. The J gene is TRBJ1-1, the V gene TRBV19; a weak D match, TRBD1 (5 bases). CDR3 size: 13 residues. The V end was cut by 9 bases, the J end by 1 base, with 12 bases between. The V gene's germline CDR1 is LNHDA and CDR2 SQIVND (reference sequence). The DNA of the CDR3 is TGTGCCAGCTGGGGCAGAACGAACACTGAAGCTTTCTTT. Translated: CASWGRTNTEAFF.

V usage is TRBV27 and J usage is TRBJ2-3; D is ambiguous. From germline, CDR1 is MNHEY and CDR2 SMNVEV (reference sequence). Trimming shortened V by 5 bases and J by 1 base, and 16 bases separated the two germline ends. The CDR3 contains 16 residues. In nucleotides, the CDR3 is TGTGCCAGCAGTCCCACCCGCGTTTCCCGCACAGATACGCAGTATTTT. Translation gives CASSPTRVSRTDTQYF.

This clone was picked up one time. The rearrangement uses TRBV6-5 and TRBJ1-2; D perhaps matches TRBD1 (6 bases). The CDR3 runs to 13 residues. The V end lost 7 bases, the J end lost 5 bases, and 14 bases lay between the germline ends. The germline V gene encodes CDR1 MNHEY and CDR2 SVGAGI. The CDR3 bases are TGTGCCAGCACAGAACAGGGAAGGTATGGCTACACCTTC. Encoded protein: CASTEQGRYGYTF.

The chain combines TRBV28 with TRBJ1-4; D is possibly TRBD1 (5 bases). CDR1 is MDHEN, CDR2 SYDVKM, per germline. This CDR3 is 13 amino acids long. Trimming stripped 2 bases from V and 12 bases from J, with 13 bases between. CDR3 sequence: CASSLEQPGELFF. In nucleotides, the CDR3 is TGTGCCAGCAGTTTAGAACAACCGGGGGAACTGTTTTTT.

This clone was detected once. The rearrangement uses TRBV18 and TRBJ1-2; D possibly corresponds to TRBD1 (6 bases). Germline lookup yields CDR1 KGHSH and CDR2 LQKENI. This CDR3 comprises 15 residues. The V and J ends lost 0 bases and 3 bases respectively, with 11 bases between them. CDR3 region: CASSPPGSGDYGYTF. For the CDR3, the DNA is TGTGCCAGCTCACCACCGGGGTCAGGGGACTATGGCTACACCTTC.

The chain is built from TRBV3-1 (or the pseudogene TRBV3-2) and TRBJ2-7; 7 bases align to TRBD2. CDR3 length equals 16 residues. The J segment lost 5 bases and the V segment lost 7 bases, leaving 17 bases of the junction unmatched. CDR1 and CDR2 (germline): LGHDT, YNNKEL (reference sequence). The CDR3, as DNA: TGTGCCAGCACCCCGCGGGGGTCGCAACACATCCACGAGCAGTACTTC. It codes for CASTPRGSQHIHEQYF.

This clone was recorded once. This chain connects TRBV28 to TRBJ2-5; possible D gene TRBD2, 5 bases. The CDR3 covers 15 residues. Deletions cut 4 bases from V and 4 bases from J, with 16 bases between. The V gene's germline CDR1 is MDHEN and CDR2 SYDVKM. The CDR3 nucleotides are TGTGCCAGCAGTTCCGGACCCGGACTGACAGAGACCCAGTACTTC. This translates into CASSSGPGLTETQYF.

The V gene is TRBV28, the J gene TRBJ2-7; tentative D call: TRBD1 (5 bases). The CDR3 runs 14 residues. CDR1 is MDHEN and CDR2 is SYDVKM in the germline V gene. V lost 7 bases to trimming and J lost 2 bases, with 15 bases between them. The CDR3 DNA is TGTGCCAGCAAAAGGCCGGAAGGGGCCTACGAGCAGTACTTC. Translating gives CASKRPEGAYEQYF.

V and J are TRBV7-9 and TRBJ2-7; 8 bases match TRBD1. Germline V lookup: CDR1 SEHNR, CDR2 FQNEAQ (reference sequence). The CDR3 has 16 amino acids. J gave up 0 bases and V 2 bases, and 6 bases lay outside the gene matches. This CDR3 reads CASSLSGTGNSYEQYF. The CDR3 DNA sequence: TGTGCCAGCAGCTTATCCGGGACAGGTAACTCCTACGAGCAGTACTTC.